This TCR beta chain was retrieved from a study of cytomegalovirus exposure and HLA in healthy donors (dated by TCRdb to the late 2010s). In terms of the full investigation: An earlier analysis of approximately 600 of the donors reported roughly 270 Gb of sequence data and 117 million unique TCR beta sequences from some 180 million T cells. Genome-wide SNP genotypes for about 65% of the 666 donors were used in a later genetic analysis, which treated that subset as a discovery cohort. An early release that covered fewer than 750 HLA-typed donors contained about 290 gigabases of sequencing data and approximately 85 million unique TCR sequences. To predict cytomegalovirus infection status, the study combined high-throughput TCR immunosequencing, statistical association of individual TCRs with disease status, and machine learning. Of the 350 to 400 genotyped donors, around 81% fell in the genetic ancestry cluster associated with self-reported Caucasian donors. In an earlier analysis of several hundred of the donors, high-throughput TCR beta sequencing was used to judge whether each TCR beta V gene segment behaved as functional or pseudogenic. To study patterns of TCR occurrence, a later analysis re-analyzed previously published TCR beta repertoires from 550 to 800 donors and added high-resolution HLA genotyping. Besides the first cohort of more than 650 subjects, a separate validation cohort made up of over 100 different subjects was used. Alongside the repertoire data, information on donor age, sex, ethnicity and CMV serostatus was compiled. HLA typing covered class I and class II loci at four-digit resolution. The number of typed donors differed by locus: roughly 620-640 for A, B, C, DRB1 and DQB1; approximately 540 for DQA1; some 590 for DPA1; and roughly 490 for DPB1. Every repertoire in the discovery cohort had been generated on one and the same sequencing platform. Among 300 to 450 genotyped donors of the cohort, an average of roughly 240,000 unique TCR beta nucleotide sequences were sequenced per donor, 15% to 20% of them non-productive. Roughly 5 DR-DQ haplotypes were handled as single units for association and clustering, since linkage in the cohort was strong. The later analysis used no new phenotypic data to find candidate immune exposures, relying instead on TCR beta sequences and their occurrence across donors. The aim of the study was to test whether cataloging public T cell receptors could identify signatures of past pathogen exposure. The T cell repertoires of about 700 subjects were profiled by immunosequencing and related to cytomegalovirus serostatus.

The CDR3 holds 15 amino acids from the cysteine to the phenylalanine. CDR3 DNA only is kept here, 45 bases in frame from base 1. Germline trimming amounts to 3 bases on V and 5 bases on J, with 8 as the count of junction bases outside the gene matches. The germline V gene (reference sequence) supplies CDR1 SEHNR and CDR2 FQNEAQ. The cohort was made up of around 720 healthy bone marrow donors. Cohort members were all nominally healthy when sampled, although unrecorded immune exposures were likely present. The donor was CMV seropositive and was included in the group of about 290 seropositive cohort members. Every donor gave a peripheral blood sample, and the peripheral blood mononuclear cells from that sample were used for TCR beta sequencing. The Qiagen DNeasy Blood Extraction Kit was used to extract genomic DNA from the blood cell samples. The library relied on the immunoSEQ multiplex PCR assay. A mixture of 60 forward primers for TCR Vbeta segments and 13 reverse primers for TCR Jbeta segments was used in the multiplex PCR. The CDR3 region of rearranged TCR beta genes was amplified from genomic DNA by a multiplex PCR assay. The Illumina HiSeq System was used to sequence the amplified TCR beta libraries as 87-base-pair reads. From the authors' description of their analysis: Across the roughly 670 repertoires, a later analysis counted 80 million or so unique TCR beta chains, roughly 11 million of which were shared by at least two donors. A nearest-neighbor algorithm error-corrected the raw reads and collapsed the reads into unique sequences, merging closely related sequences to remove PCR and sequencing errors. V, D and J gene segments were assigned by aligning CDR3 sequences to IMGT reference sequences. For a sequence to be retained, at least a six-nucleotide match to both a V gene segment and a J gene segment was required. A rearrangement was called productive if the CDR3 had no stop codons and remained in frame with V and J, and every other rearrangement was called non-productive. Following IMGT convention, CDR3 was defined as the stretch from the second conserved V-encoded cysteine up to the conserved J-encoded phenylalanine. Sequences without an unambiguous match to a single V gene segment were excluded from the earlier analysis of a few hundred of the donors. An earlier analysis of a few hundred of the donors classified V segments as functional when productive rearrangements were above 56.7% and as segregating when the standard deviation between donors was above 5%. A statistical classification framework was built to diagnose cytomegalovirus status from the catalog of TCR beta chain sequences. A later analysis assigned V and J genes by comparing TCR nucleotide sequences with IMGT/GENE-DB human TR gene sequences. In a later analysis, CDR3 sequences and most-parsimonious VDJ recombination scenarios were assigned using the TCRdist pipeline. A later analysis defined each TCR beta chain by its CDR3 amino acid sequence plus V-gene family, and excluded reads lacking a unique V-gene family. In a later analysis, 550 to 650 highly shared, low-generation-probability nucleotide sequences were removed to address suspected cross-contamination and a sequencing artifact. A later analysis calculated a clonal expansion index for each public chain from normalized within-repertoire ranks of inferred template counts. A later analysis computed generation probabilities with a VDJ recombination model fitted to out-of-frame rearrangements, and checked the results against IGoR. A later analysis scored TCR-TCR, TCR-HLA and TCR-CMV co-occurrence with hypergeometric tests, applying a repertoire-size bias correction to TCR pairs. False discovery rates were estimated in a later analysis by permuting HLA or CMV assignments 20 times. In a later analysis, co-occurring TCRs were grouped with DBSCAN, and TCRdist sequence similarity was added when clustering was performed within HLA-allele-positive subsets. Co-occurrence clustering excluded repertoires with fewer than 30,000 or more than 120,000 public chains, plus five with anomalous nucleotide sharing. TCRdb limited this immuneACCESS table to in-frame rearrangements with V and J called. A share of clones is missing; checked studies link under half to unresolved V genes, and the rest is unexplained. The D gene and trimming were derived from the DNA, and the V and J assignments and clone size from that table. The sample table lists 150,000 to 170,000 clones, 70% to 80% of them with a count of one. Together, the top ten hold approximately 8% of the sample.

Paper-wide results and their limitations: In a later analysis, most CMV-associated TCR beta chains were found to appear HLA-restricted, with HLA associations seemingly driven largely by CMV exposure. In a later analysis, HLA-associated TCR beta chains were found to be more clonally expanded and to have lower generation probabilities than equally common non-associated chains. The authors suggested that the approach could potentially be generalized to other disease states and immunological phenotypes. Specific HLA alleles were associated with 16,951 TCR beta sequences at a false discovery rate of 0.05 in a later analysis. An earlier analysis of approximately 530 of the donors showed that most TCR beta V segments appeared in productive rearrangements either about 87% or about 30% of the time, which broadly matched IMGT annotations. Some IMGT-functional V segments, including TRBV6-2 and TRBV6-3, could not be distinguished by the 87-base-pair reads and were therefore excluded. Because some donors lacked HLA typing at each locus, the association tests relied only on the typed subset. In this cohort, only TCR beta chains were sequenced, and detectable features were limited by the absence of alpha or paired-chain data. The study listed 150 to 200 TCR beta chains as associated with cytomegalovirus. A group of highly shared sequence variants was considered likely to be a technical artifact of the sequencing pipeline. Most TCR sequences were observed very rarely across donors, whereas some public TCRs were present in many individuals. The presence/absence analyses assumed that sequencing depth was roughly uniform across donors, and that assumption may not be true. The classifier was reported to diagnose cytomegalovirus status with high specificity and sensitivity in both the original cohort and the validation cohort. Strong co-occurrence of HLA alleles, especially DR and DQ, made assigning TCR associations to individual alleles difficult. A further reported finding was that TCR beta sequences accurately predicted the HLA-A and HLA-B alleles for most subjects in the first cohort. V-gene and J-gene trimming of TCR beta chains was associated with a missense DCLRE1C variant in a later genetic analysis, and the association was replicated in an independent cohort. Correlated functional status among segregating V segments might reflect linkage disequilibrium, but an unknown experimental factor could not be ruled out. CMV serostatus was the only immune exposure information available for the cohort. A later analysis reported that several top co-occurrence clusters appeared linked to parvovirus B19, influenza, CMV and Epstein-Barr virus. In a later analysis, the rate of TCR association differed among HLA loci, with DRB1 alleles having the most associated TCRs and HLA-C alleles having the fewest. In vitro tests confirmed that a few of the cytomegalovirus-associated TCR beta chains recognize cytomegalovirus antigens. Because counts were too low, roughly 16 rarely observed V segments, including chromosome 9 orphons, were excluded from the earlier analysis of under 650 of the donors. A later genetic analysis reported fewer N-insertions in productive TCRs among donors in an Asian-associated ancestry cluster than the roughly 620-donor mean.

This clone was counted once. Its antigen has not been determined. Within one base of it there is no much larger clone, and no base qualities were kept. The receptor's source is a man aged 25 to 40 in good health and CMV-seropositive. The material sequenced was PBMCs. The rearrangement combines TRBV7-9 with TRBJ1-2; 8 bases in the junction line up with TRBD1. The CDR3 in this case is CASSFPQGARYGYTF. The DNA reads as follows: TGTGCCAGCAGCTTCCCCCAGGGGGCGCGGTATGGCTACACCTTC.